Reported below is one TCR beta chain. Its antigen is still unknown. The entry originates in a study of T cells after yellow fever vaccination. The study's findings and limits: Subsequent booster samples again held most clones from primary vaccination (just under 98% CD4, about 90% CD8). CD4 and CD8 compartments shared a small share of clonotypes, likely from convergent recombination. The secondary response was weaker but peaked faster, day 5 versus 15.

There are 13 residues in the CDR3. The ends were cut back, 3 bases at V and 7 bases at J, with 10 bases in the middle. Germline V gene sequence: CDR1 KGHSH, CDR2 LQKENI. Generation of TCR cDNA used 5'RACE template switching (which added a universal primer site and UMIs). TCRdb analysed the 5' RACE reads with MiXCR anew, one entry per CDR3 protein. The repertoire holds about 340,000 distinct CDR3 sequences, with 3.5% to 4.5% as singletons. This sequence was found in a man aged 18 to 30 who received the YFV17D yellow fever vaccine. This material consisted of PBMCs, taken 5 days after the yellow fever booster vaccination. This chain links TRBV18 with TRBJ2-1; D unclear. The CDR3 DNA follows: TGTGCCAGCTCACCCGGACCCCCGAATGAGCAGTTCTTC. Amino acid sequence: CASSPGPPNEQFF.